A selection of T cell receptor beta chains follows, all from one sample in a study of T-cell memory formation after mild COVID-19. TCRdb redid the calling of the 5' RACE reads with MiXCR, one entry per CDR3 protein. The sample holds roughly 510,000 distinct CDR3 sequences, approximately 15% seen once. Sequenced: PBMCs or a T cell subset sorted from them (not recorded which). Receptors originate from an adult woman who had mild COVID-19 (a few samples of this study predate the infection). Cell type and time point are not known. Each CDR3 is given with its conserved first and last residue. The D gene is left open where the match is weak. Part of the rows lack a size; the others show once, few, many or a class for expanded clones.

V gene: TRBV14; D gene: TRBD2; clone size: .; J gene: TRBJ2-1; CDR3 DNA: TGTGCCAGCAGCCAATTTAGGGCGGACGGGAGGGCCTCGCATGAGCAGTTCTTC; CDR3 protein: CASSQFRADGRASHEQFF
V gene: TRBV12-3/TRBV12-4; D gene: TRBD2; clone size: .; J gene: TRBJ2-2; CDR3 DNA: TGTGCCAGCAGCGCGGGACTAGCGCGGGGGGAGCTGTTTTTT; CDR3 protein: CASSAGLARGELFF
V gene: TRBV15; D gene: .; clone size: .; J gene: TRBJ2-7; CDR3 DNA: TGTGCCACCAGCAGAGATCTCGGACGGAACATCTACGAGCAGTACTTC; CDR3 protein: CATSRDLGRNIYEQYF
V gene: TRBV7-6; D gene: TRBD2; clone size: few; J gene: TRBJ2-3; CDR3 DNA: TGTGCCAGCAGCCCACGGGGGGGCCCAGATACGCAGTATTTT; CDR3 protein: CASSPRGGPDTQYF
V gene: TRBV4-1; D gene: TRBD2; clone size: .; J gene: TRBJ2-3; CDR3 DNA: TGCGCCAGCAAGTTAGCGGGAAACACAGATACGCAGTATTTT; CDR3 protein: CASKLAGNTDTQYF
V gene: TRBV2; D gene: TRBD1; clone size: .; J gene: TRBJ2-3; CDR3 DNA: TGTGCCAGCAGACAGGGGGGAAGTACAGATACGCAGTATTTT; CDR3 protein: CASRQGGSTDTQYF
V gene: TRBV20-1; D gene: .; clone size: few; J gene: TRBJ1-2; CDR3 DNA: TGCAGTGCTAGAGATGGGACCTACACCTTC; CDR3 protein: CSARDGTYTF
V gene: TRBV19; D gene: TRBD1; clone size: .; J gene: TRBJ2-7; CDR3 DNA: TGTGCCAGTAGTATGGTGGCAGGGGGCGTCAACGAGCAGTACTTC; CDR3 protein: CASSMVAGGVNEQYF
V gene: TRBV4-3; D gene: .; clone size: few; J gene: TRBJ2-5; CDR3 DNA: TGCGCCAGCAGCCAGCTTCAGGGGTCCCAAGAGACCCAGTACTTC; CDR3 protein: CASSQLQGSQETQYF
V gene: TRBV6-6; D gene: TRBD2; clone size: .; J gene: TRBJ2-1; CDR3 DNA: TGTGCCAGCACTTCGACTAGCGGAAATTACAATGAGCAGTTCTTC; CDR3 protein: CASTSTSGNYNEQFF
V gene: TRBV11-2; D gene: TRBD1; clone size: .; J gene: TRBJ1-1; CDR3 DNA: TGTGCCAGCAGCTTACGCCGACAGGGGCCGAACACTGAAGCTTTCTTT; CDR3 protein: CASSLRRQGPNTEAFF
V gene: TRBV23-1; D gene: TRBD1; clone size: .; J gene: TRBJ2-3; CDR3 DNA: TGCGCCAGCAGGAATCTACAGGGGGAAGCCACAGATACGCAGTATTTT; CDR3 protein: CASRNLQGEATDTQYF
V gene: TRBV7-2; D gene: TRBD2; clone size: .; J gene: TRBJ2-1; CDR3 DNA: TGTGCCAGCAGCTTACAGGGGGGAACGGCCCGAATTCTAGCGGGGTCCTACAATGAGCAGTTCTTC; CDR3 protein: CASSLQGGTARILAGSYNEQFF
V gene: TRBV12-3/TRBV12-4; D gene: .; clone size: .; J gene: TRBJ1-3; CDR3 DNA: TGTGCCAGCAGTTTTTTGGGGACCGACACCATATATTTT; CDR3 protein: CASSFLGTDTIYF
V gene: TRBV6-5; D gene: .; clone size: .; J gene: TRBJ2-3; CDR3 DNA: TGTGCCAGCAGTTATCTTGAGGGAGATACGCAGTATTTT; CDR3 protein: CASSYLEGDTQYF
V gene: TRBV6-1; D gene: .; clone size: few; J gene: TRBJ1-3; CDR3 DNA: TGTGCCAGCAGTGCTTCGTATCGACGCTCTGGAAACACCATATATTTT; CDR3 protein: CASSASYRRSGNTIYF
V gene: TRBV14; D gene: TRBD1; clone size: .; J gene: TRBJ1-2; CDR3 DNA: TGTGCCAGCAGCCAAGTAGGACAGGGGATTTATGGCTACACCTTC; CDR3 protein: CASSQVGQGIYGYTF
V gene: TRBV5-1; D gene: .; clone size: few; J gene: TRBJ2-5; CDR3 DNA: TGCGCCAGCAGCTCGGGACTTCTCCCAAGGGAGACCCAGTACTTC; CDR3 protein: CASSSGLLPRETQYF
V gene: TRBV19; D gene: TRBD1; clone size: .; J gene: TRBJ2-1; CDR3 DNA: TGTGCCAGTAGTACAACGGGACAGGGGGTTGGGAAGTTCTTC; CDR3 protein: CASSTTGQGVGKFF
V gene: TRBV5-4; D gene: .; clone size: .; J gene: TRBJ1-5; CDR3 DNA: TGTGCCAGCAGCTTGGGGGGTGGCGGGAATAATCAGCCCCAGCATTTT; CDR3 protein: CASSLGGGGNNQPQHF
V gene: TRBV5-1; D gene: TRBD2; clone size: many; J gene: TRBJ2-1; CDR3 DNA: TGCGCCAGCAGCTTAACCGGGACTAGTTTTAATGAGCAGTTCTTC; CDR3 protein: CASSLTGTSFNEQFF
V gene: TRBV7-9; D gene: .; clone size: .; J gene: TRBJ2-7; CDR3 DNA: TGTGCCAGCAGGGAGGGGGCGACGACCTACGAGCAGTACTTC; CDR3 protein: CASREGATTYEQYF
V gene: TRBV7-9; D gene: TRBD2; clone size: few; J gene: TRBJ2-1; CDR3 DNA: TGTGCCAGCAGCTCTCCCCCCTTAGCGGGGGGGCTCAATGAGCAGTTCTTC; CDR3 protein: CASSSPPLAGGLNEQFF
V gene: TRBV3-1; D gene: .; clone size: .; J gene: TRBJ1-2; CDR3 DNA: TGTGCCAGCAGAAATGGTGGGGGGGCTAGCTATGGCTACACCTTC; CDR3 protein: CASRNGGGASYGYTF
V gene: TRBV7-9; D gene: .; clone size: few; J gene: TRBJ1-2; CDR3 DNA: TGTGCCAGCAGCTCACCTAGGGGTTCGGCTAACTATGGCTACACCTTC; CDR3 protein: CASSSPRGSANYGYTF
V gene: TRBV2; D gene: .; clone size: .; J gene: TRBJ2-7; CDR3 DNA: TGTGCCAGCAGGGCCTGGGCCTACGAGCAGTACTTC; CDR3 protein: CASRAWAYEQYF
V gene: TRBV5-1; D gene: .; clone size: few; J gene: TRBJ2-5; CDR3 DNA: TGCGCCAGCAGCTTGATTATGGGGGGATCAATTGAGACCCAGTACTTC; CDR3 protein: CASSLIMGGSIETQYF
V gene: TRBV12-3/TRBV12-4; D gene: TRBD1; clone size: few; J gene: TRBJ1-1; CDR3 DNA: TGTGCCAGCACCAGGACAGGGGGCGGTTACACTGAAGCTTTCTTT; CDR3 protein: CASTRTGGGYTEAFF
V gene: TRBV5-5; D gene: TRBD1; clone size: few; J gene: TRBJ2-4; CDR3 DNA: TGTGCCAGCAGCTTTTATGGCACAGGGGTAGCCAAAAACATTCAGTACTTC; CDR3 protein: CASSFYGTGVAKNIQYF
V gene: TRBV27; D gene: .; clone size: .; J gene: TRBJ2-7; CDR3 DNA: TGTGCCAGCAGGGAGCGTAGGTCCTACGAGCAGTACTTC; CDR3 protein: CASRERRSYEQYF
V gene: TRBV29-1; D gene: .; clone size: many; J gene: TRBJ2-7; CDR3 DNA: TGCAGCGTTGAAGATACTGGTCTAGTCGCGGGCGAGCAGTACTTC; CDR3 protein: CSVEDTGLVAGEQYF
V gene: TRBV2; D gene: .; clone size: .; J gene: TRBJ2-1; CDR3 DNA: TGTGCCAGCACTGGGCAGGCACGATACAATGAGCAGTTCTTC; CDR3 protein: CASTGQARYNEQFF
V gene: TRBV29-1; D gene: .; clone size: few; J gene: TRBJ1-2; CDR3 DNA: TGCAGCGCTGCGGCCGGGACTAACTATGGCTACACCTTC; CDR3 protein: CSAAAGTNYGYTF
V gene: TRBV4-3; D gene: TRBD2; clone size: few; J gene: TRBJ2-3; CDR3 DNA: TGCGCCAGCAGCCACAGGGCGGGAGCGGTAGATACGCAGTATTTT; CDR3 protein: CASSHRAGAVDTQYF
V gene: TRBV12-3/TRBV12-4; D gene: .; clone size: few; J gene: TRBJ1-6; CDR3 DNA: TGTGCCAGCAGCCCTCCGACAAATTCACCCCTCCACTTT; CDR3 protein: CASSPPTNSPLHF
V gene: TRBV29-1; D gene: TRBD2; clone size: .; J gene: TRBJ2-1; CDR3 DNA: TGCAGCGTTGAGGAGCCAGCGGGAGAGTCCTACTATGAGCAGTTCTTC; CDR3 protein: CSVEEPAGESYYEQFF
V gene: TRBV4-2; D gene: .; clone size: .; J gene: TRBJ1-3; CDR3 DNA: TGTGCCAGCAGCCAAGATCGGGGGGGCTCTGGAAACACCATATATTTT; CDR3 protein: CASSQDRGGSGNTIYF
V gene: TRBV5-1; D gene: .; clone size: .; J gene: TRBJ1-2; CDR3 DNA: TGCGCCAGCAGCTTGGGGGCCCCCGAGGGGGGCTACACCTTC; CDR3 protein: CASSLGAPEGGYTF
V gene: TRBV11-3; D gene: TRBD1; clone size: .; J gene: TRBJ1-6; CDR3 DNA: TGTGCCAGCAGCTTGGCACAGGGGGTTAATTCACCCCTCCACTTT; CDR3 protein: CASSLAQGVNSPLHF
V gene: TRBV7-2; D gene: TRBD1; clone size: .; J gene: TRBJ1-2; CDR3 DNA: TGTGCCAGCAGCTCGGACAGGCGGGCCTTCTATGGCTACACCTTC; CDR3 protein: CASSSDRRAFYGYTF
V gene: TRBV7-8; D gene: .; clone size: .; J gene: TRBJ2-1; CDR3 DNA: TGTGCCAACAGCTCGTTCATCCAAAACAATGAGCAGTTCTTC; CDR3 protein: CANSSFIQNNEQFF
V gene: TRBV5-1; D gene: .; clone size: many; J gene: TRBJ2-1; CDR3 DNA: TGCGCCAGCAGCTGGGCCGGACGCGATGAGCAGTTCTTC; CDR3 protein: CASSWAGRDEQFF
V gene: TRBV7-9; D gene: TRBD1; clone size: many; J gene: TRBJ2-4; CDR3 DNA: TGTGCCAGCAGCTCACCGGGACAGCGCAACATTCAGTACTTC; CDR3 protein: CASSSPGQRNIQYF
V gene: TRBV11-2; D gene: .; clone size: few; J gene: TRBJ2-1; CDR3 DNA: TGTGCCAGCAGCGCATCGCGGGGCTGGAATGAGCAGTTCTTC; CDR3 protein: CASSASRGWNEQFF